These T cell receptor beta chains were read from a single sample in a study of blood T cell repertoires in COVID-19. Profiled with immunoSEQ multiplex PCR; TCRdb holds only in-frame clones, not every one. The top ten clones hold about 4.9% of a sample with under 200,000 clones, approximately 91% of them seen once. Sequenced material: peripheral blood. Receptor source: a man aged 18 to 35 with COVID-19, enrolled during active disease. CDR3s leave out the opening cysteine and the closing phenylalanine or tryptophan. Each record gives: CDR3 length, J gene, V gene, clone size, CDR3 protein. Clone size appears in some rows only: once, few, many, or a class for an expanded clone.

len: 13; j_gene: TRBJ2-1; v_gene: TRBV15; abundance: -; CDR3aa: ATSRPGQAILEQF
len: 9; j_gene: TRBJ2-1; v_gene: TRBV4-3; abundance: -; CDR3aa: ASSRGDEQF
len: 11; j_gene: TRBJ2-1; v_gene: TRBV18; abundance: -; CDR3aa: ASSPGTTNEQF
len: 14; j_gene: TRBJ1-4; v_gene: TRBV28; abundance: -; CDR3aa: ASRGPQGSSNEKLF
len: 13; j_gene: TRBJ1-6; v_gene: TRBV28; abundance: -; CDR3aa: ASSLRQGGNSPLH
len: 15; j_gene: TRBJ2-1; v_gene: TRBV5-4; abundance: -; CDR3aa: ASSLAWGGGPRNEQF
len: 11; j_gene: TRBJ2-3; v_gene: TRBV5-1; abundance: -; CDR3aa: ASSGLVTDTQY
len: 14; j_gene: TRBJ2-7; v_gene: TRBV3-1/TRBV3-2; abundance: -; CDR3aa: ASSQERLERSYEQY
len: 14; j_gene: TRBJ2-3; v_gene: TRBV29-1; abundance: -; CDR3aa: SVEDLPSGELDTQY
len: 12; j_gene: TRBJ1-5; v_gene: TRBV4-1; abundance: -; CDR3aa: ASSPQGGYQPQH
len: 13; j_gene: TRBJ2-5; v_gene: TRBV24-1; abundance: -; CDR3aa: ATSDAPGQLETQY
len: 12; j_gene: TRBJ2-7; v_gene: TRBV6-2/TRBV6-3; abundance: -; CDR3aa: ASTYSRDWYEQY
len: 11; j_gene: TRBJ2-1; v_gene: TRBV5-1; abundance: few; CDR3aa: ASSPLTYNEQF
len: 15; j_gene: TRBJ2-1; v_gene: TRBV28; abundance: -; CDR3aa: ASSFPASGPSYNEQF
len: 15; j_gene: TRBJ2-2; v_gene: TRBV5-1; abundance: -; CDR3aa: ASSIGGGTGSTGELF
len: 9; j_gene: TRBJ2-7; v_gene: TRBV27; abundance: -; CDR3aa: ASSQGLEQY
len: 10; j_gene: TRBJ2-1; v_gene: TRBV7-7; abundance: -; CDR3aa: ASSLGGGEQF
len: 11; j_gene: TRBJ2-1; v_gene: TRBV18; abundance: few; CDR3aa: ASSPIGQNEQF
len: 16; j_gene: TRBJ1-4; v_gene: TRBV11-2; abundance: -; CDR3aa: ASSKDRGRPFSNEKLF
len: 12; j_gene: TRBJ1-1; v_gene: TRBV28; abundance: -; CDR3aa: ASSLLGAWGEAF
len: 12; j_gene: TRBJ2-7; v_gene: TRBV29-1; abundance: -; CDR3aa: SVEVGPGAYEQY
len: 13; j_gene: TRBJ2-2; v_gene: TRBV7-2; abundance: few; CDR3aa: ASSLGLTNTGELF
len: 16; j_gene: TRBJ1-2; v_gene: TRBV11-2; abundance: few; CDR3aa: ASSLGSGTGSSNYGYT
len: 15; j_gene: TRBJ1-2; v_gene: TRBV29-1; abundance: -; CDR3aa: SAGSGWTGQTNYGYT
len: 13; j_gene: TRBJ2-1; v_gene: TRBV2; abundance: -; CDR3aa: ASSLLASSYNEQF
len: 11; j_gene: TRBJ1-1; v_gene: TRBV9; abundance: -; CDR3aa: ASSVGTLTEAF
len: 12; j_gene: TRBJ1-2; v_gene: TRBV5-1; abundance: -; CDR3aa: ASSLSPDNYGYT
len: 14; j_gene: TRBJ2-1; v_gene: TRBV24-1; abundance: -; CDR3aa: ATSDSTGNSYNEQF
len: 14; j_gene: TRBJ2-1; v_gene: TRBV27; abundance: -; CDR3aa: ASSEPGGASYNEQF
len: 12; j_gene: TRBJ1-4; v_gene: TRBV28; abundance: -; CDR3aa: ASSRTGGREKLF
len: 12; j_gene: TRBJ2-7; v_gene: TRBV29-1; abundance: -; CDR3aa: SASLTGDSYEQY
len: 17; j_gene: TRBJ2-3; v_gene: TRBV5-1; abundance: -; CDR3aa: ASSYQGLAGGPGLDTQY
len: 11; j_gene: TRBJ2-2; v_gene: TRBV5-8; abundance: -; CDR3aa: ASSPQGTGELF
len: 12; j_gene: TRBJ1-2; v_gene: TRBV28; abundance: -; CDR3aa: ASSLTLTEAGYT
len: 15; j_gene: TRBJ2-2; v_gene: TRBV18; abundance: -; CDR3aa: ASSPMRQGANTGELF
len: 14; j_gene: TRBJ2-1; v_gene: TRBV24-1; abundance: -; CDR3aa: ATRGTSGTSYNEQF
len: 12; j_gene: TRBJ2-7; v_gene: TRBV9; abundance: -; CDR3aa: ASSVGGRAGEQY
len: 15; j_gene: TRBJ2-3; v_gene: TRBV4-2; abundance: -; CDR3aa: ASSHGTSGSSTDTQY
len: 10; j_gene: TRBJ2-2; v_gene: TRBV7-9; abundance: once; CDR3aa: ASSLDSGELF
len: 14; j_gene: TRBJ2-2; v_gene: TRBV9; abundance: -; CDR3aa: ASSVEAGSNTGELF
len: 15; j_gene: TRBJ2-1; v_gene: TRBV11-2; abundance: -; CDR3aa: ASSLYRGDLTYNEQF
len: 13; j_gene: TRBJ2-3; v_gene: TRBV9; abundance: -; CDR3aa: ASSPRGSRADTQY
len: 12; j_gene: TRBJ2-1; v_gene: TRBV30; abundance: -; CDR3aa: AWITGSSYNEQF
len: 14; j_gene: TRBJ1-1; v_gene: TRBV18; abundance: -; CDR3aa: ASSPPVRGSYTEAF
len: 13; j_gene: TRBJ2-7; v_gene: TRBV2; abundance: -; CDR3aa: ATKGEREVSYEQY
len: 18; j_gene: TRBJ1-6; v_gene: TRBV24-1; abundance: -; CDR3aa: AAVGAIVGTGRNCYSPLH
len: 14; j_gene: TRBJ2-3; v_gene: TRBV7-3; abundance: -; CDR3aa: ASSSGLAGYTDTQY
len: 9; j_gene: TRBJ2-2; v_gene: TRBV5-1; abundance: -; CDR3aa: ASMYAGELF
len: 14; j_gene: TRBJ2-3; v_gene: TRBV7-2; abundance: -; CDR3aa: ASGTGGGRESDTQY
len: 14; j_gene: TRBJ2-1; v_gene: TRBV7-3; abundance: -; CDR3aa: ASSLYPAGGVNEQF